Each of the 20 T cell receptor beta chains below was sequenced from the same sample in a study of blood T cell repertoires in COVID-19. Sequencing used immunoSEQ multiplex PCR; TCRdb keeps in-frame clones, though not all of them. The table lists more than 300,000 clones, around 86% of them singletons. Source material: PBMCs or T cells enriched from blood (not recorded which). The receptors stem from a young man who had recovered from COVID-19.

This sequence joins TRBV6-5 and TRBJ2-7; 7 bases fit TRBD1. V was pared by 6 bases and J by 5 bases, with 7 bases of the junction left unmatched. Germline V gene sequence: CDR1 MNHEY, CDR2 SVGAGI. This CDR3 is built from 13 residues. CDR3 loop: CASSPTGTHEQYF. The DNA for the CDR3 is TGTGCCAGCAGCCCGACAGGGACCCACGAGCAGTACTTC.

The rearrangement uses TRBV27 and TRBJ2-5, with TRBD2 matching 9 bases. Trimming removed 6 bases from V and 3 bases from J; junction bases left unmatched: 11. The CDR3 sequence is 16 residues long. The germline gives CDR1 MNHEY, CDR2 SMNVEV (reference sequence). The CDR3: CASRPRGGEGEETQYF. CDR3 DNA sequence: TGTGCCAGCAGACCCCGCGGGGGGGAGGGAGAAGAGACCCAGTACTTC.

V gene TRBV6-4 combines with J gene TRBJ1-1, with TRBD1 matching 7 bases. The V segment lost 6 bases and the J segment 4 bases; nucleotides outside the gene matches: 14. CDR1 and CDR2 from the germline V gene are MRHNA and SNTAGT. There are 16 residues in the CDR3. The CDR3 is CASSLTLTGVCTEAFF. CDR3 in DNA: TGTGCCAGCAGCCTAACTCTTACAGGGGTTTGCACTGAAGCTTTCTTT.

The V and J genes are TRBV30 and TRBJ1-1, with 11 bases aligning to TRBD1. This CDR3 has 14 amino acids. The J segment lost 7 bases and the V segment lost 3 bases, leaving 7 bases of the junction unmatched. Looked up from germline, CDR1 is GTSNPN and CDR2 is SVGIG (reference sequence). The DNA for the CDR3 is TGTGCCTGGAGCTCAGGACAGGGGGCAGGTGAAGCTTTCTTT. It yields the protein CAWSSGQGAGEAFF.

This clone was counted a few times. The chain joins TRBV28 to TRBJ1-2, with unresolved D. V dropped 7 bases and J dropped 0 bases, with 6 bases sitting between them. The germline CDR1 and CDR2 sequences are MDHEN and SYDVKM. This CDR3 region has 12 residues. Here the CDR3 reads CASMLSNYGYTF. Written as DNA, the CDR3 is TGTGCCAGCATGCTATCTAACTATGGCTACACCTTC.

The chain carries TRBV10-3 and TRBJ2-7; D is unresolved. Germline loops: CDR1 ENHRY, CDR2 SYGVKD. V was cut by 8 bases and J by 2 bases, with 10 bases left in between. The CDR3 is 12 amino acids. The CDR3 DNA sequence: TGTGCCATCCGCGGTAACCCCTACGAGCAGTACTTC. Protein: CAIRGNPYEQYF.

V and J are TRBV12-3 or TRBV12-4 and TRBJ2-7; a possible D gene is TRBD2 (5 bases). CDR3 length: 12 amino acids. V lost 6 bases, J lost 7 bases, and 13 bases lay in between. CDR3 sequence: CASRDGGLEQYF. The CDR3 bases are TGTGCCAGCAGGGACGGAGGTTTAGAGCAGTACTTC.

V is TRBV11-3 and J is TRBJ2-2; D ambiguous. Germline lookup yields CDR1 SGHNT and CDR2 YENEEA. Trimming took 5 bases from V and 7 from J, leaving 14 bases between them. The CDR3 runs 14 residues. The CDR3 DNA reads TGTGCCAGCAGCCCTTATCCTAGGCTCGGGGAGCTGTTTTTT. Its protein is CASSPYPRLGELFF. The variable domain in full, with the rest retrieved from reference TRBV11-3 and TRBJ2-2, is EAGVVQSPRYKIIEKKQPVAFWCNPISGHNTLYWYLQNLGQGPELLIRYENEEAVDDSQLPKDRFSAERLKGVDSTLKIQPAELGDSAVYLCASSPYPRLGELFFGEGSRLTVL.

The chain recombines TRBV19 with TRBJ2-1, with 7 bases lining up with TRBD2. J was trimmed by 7 bases and V by 8 bases; bases with no gene match: 11. Germline CDR1 is LNHDA and CDR2 is SQIVND (reference sequence). CDR3 length equals 14 residues. CDR3 sequence: CASREEGPWNEQFF. CDR3 in DNA: TGTGCCAGTCGGGAGGAGGGGCCTTGGAATGAGCAGTTCTTC.

The genes are TRBV11-2 and TRBJ1-1, with D perhaps matching TRBD1 (6 bases). The CDR3 extends over 16 amino acids. Germline loops: CDR1 SGHAT, CDR2 FQNNGV. The V and J ends lost 0 bases and 6 bases respectively, with 17 bases between them. The CDR3 here is CASSLEVLGGLSEAFF. DNA for the CDR3: TGTGCCAGCAGCTTAGAGGTCTTGGGGGGGCTCTCTGAAGCTTTCTTT.

This chain connects TRBV5-1 to TRBJ1-1, with 7 bases fitting TRBD1. CDR3 size: 13 residues. Germline V gene sequence: CDR1 SGHRS, CDR2 YFSETQ. V shed 6 bases and J 2 bases; nucleotides not matched to a gene: 4. Here the CDR3 reads CASIGTANTEAFF. Here the CDR3 DNA reads TGCGCCAGCATCGGGACAGCTAACACTGAAGCTTTCTTT. The full variable domain, rest sourced from reference TRBV5-1 and TRBJ1-1, is KAGVTQTPRYLIKTRGQQVTLSCSPISGHRSVSWYQQTPGQGLQFLFEYFSETQRNKGNFPGRFSGRQFSNSRSEMNVSTLELGDSALYLCASIGTANTEAFFGQGTRLTVV.

This rearrangement joins TRBV6-1 to TRBJ1-5, with a weak D call TRBD1 (5 bases). Germline V gives CDR1 MNHNS, CDR2 SASEGT. V was cut by 1 base and J by 7 bases, with 11 bases left in between. This CDR3 comprises 14 residues. CDR3 bases: TGTGCCAGCAGTGAAGGCAGGGTCGACCAGCCCCAGCATTTT. Residues: CASSEGRVDQPQHF.

The chain links TRBV4-1 to TRBJ2-1; TRBD2 matches at 12 bases. Germline CDR1 MGHRA, CDR2 YSYEKL. The CDR3 consists of 15 residues. V was pared by 5 bases and J by 4 bases, with 3 bases of the junction left unmatched. In nucleotides, the CDR3 is TGCGCCAGCAGCTCCGGGACTAGCGGGTACAATGAGCAGTTCTTC. Encoded protein: CASSSGTSGYNEQFF.

The J gene is TRBJ1-3, the V gene TRBV29-1, with TRBD1 matching over 8 bases. V was pared by 4 bases and J by 6 bases, with 14 bases of the junction left unmatched. CDR3 length: 16 residues. Germline V CDR1 and CDR2: SQVTM, ANQGSEA. In nucleotides, the CDR3 is TGCAGCGTTGGAATGGGAGGAGCAGGGGGCTTAAACACCATATATTTT. Amino acids: CSVGMGGAGGLNTIYF.

V gene TRBV5-4 combines with J gene TRBJ2-3; 8 bases map to TRBD1. This CDR3 has 16 residues. Germline lookup yields CDR1 SGHNT and CDR2 YYREEE (reference sequence). Unmatched junction bases numbered 11, after V lost 2 bases and J lost 6 bases. The CDR3 region is CASSLRGSGGADTQYF. CDR3 nucleotides: TGTGCCAGCAGCTTAAGGGGGTCAGGGGGCGCGGATACGCAGTATTTT.

Here the CDR3 DNA reads TGTGCCAGCAGTTTTGGGGCCCCGGTGGATCAGCCCCAGCATTTT. This codes for CASSFGAPVDQPQHF. V gene TRBV27 combines with J gene TRBJ1-5, with D tentatively TRBD1 (5 bases). The V end lost 3 bases, the J end lost 5 bases, and 14 bases lay between the germline ends. Germline-derived CDR1 and CDR2 are MNHEY and SMNVEV (reference sequence). This CDR3 region has 15 residues.

This chain connects TRBV18 to TRBJ2-5; 7 positions match TRBD1. Germline CDR1 and CDR2: KGHSH and LQKENI. Unmatched junction bases numbered 9, after V lost 3 bases and J lost 5 bases. The CDR3 length is 15 residues. The CDR3 loop is CASSPQYLTGETQYF. In DNA, the CDR3 is TGTGCCAGCTCACCCCAATACCTGACAGGGGAGACCCAGTACTTC. The full variable domain, its missing parts supplied by reference TRBV18 and TRBJ2-5, is NAGVMQNPRHLVRRRGQEARLRCSPMKGHSHVYWYRQLPEEGLKFMVYLQKENIIDESGMPKERFSAEFPKEGPSILRIQQVVRGDSAAYFCASSPQYLTGETQYFGPGTRLLVL.

V and J are TRBV5-1 and TRBJ2-1, with 14 bases matching TRBD2. CDR1 and CDR2 (germline): SGHRS, YFSETQ. Germline trimming cut 0 bases from V and 0 bases from J; bases unmatched to any gene: 11. This CDR3 comprises 21 residues. The CDR3 region is CASSLALGLAGGTSSYNEQFF. The CDR3, as DNA: TGCGCCAGCAGCTTGGCCCTTGGACTAGCGGGAGGAACCAGCTCCTACAATGAGCAGTTCTTC. Based on the CDR3 plus reference TRBV5-1 and TRBJ2-1, the full variable domain is KAGVTQTPRYLIKTRGQQVTLSCSPISGHRSVSWYQQTPGQGLQFLFEYFSETQRNKGNFPGRFSGRQFSNSRSEMNVSTLELGDSALYLCASSLALGLAGGTSSYNEQFFGPGTRLTVL.

The chain uses TRBV30 and TRBJ1-1; D is possibly TRBD1 (6 bases). The germline V gene has CDR1 GTSNPN and CDR2 SVGIG (reference sequence). The CDR3 is 13 amino acids. Trimming stripped 7 bases from V and 4 bases from J, with 16 bases between. The CDR3 DNA follows: TGTGCCTCCGAACAGGGCGTACGCACTGAAGCTTTCTTT. Its translation is CASEQGVRTEAFF.

This chain links TRBV28 with TRBJ1-1; possible D gene TRBD1, 5 bases. Deletions cut 3 bases from V and 5 bases from J, with 13 bases between. The CDR3 is made up of 14 amino acids. The germline CDR1 and CDR2 sequences are MDHEN and SYDVKM. The CDR3 DNA is TGTGCCAGCAGTTTGGTGACGGGGGGGACTGAAGCTTTCTTT. Protein product: CASSLVTGGTEAFF.